This passage covers 24 T cell receptor beta chains from one sample sequenced in a study of T cell responses to AZD1222 COVID-19 vaccine. The table came from immunoSEQ multiplex PCR; TCRdb's copy has only in-frame clones and leaves some out. Of tens of thousands of clones listed, around 88% are singletons. Sequencing used peripheral blood, obtained 28 days after the second AZD1222 dose. All receptors come from an adult who received the AZD1222 COVID-19 vaccine.

This rearrangement joins TRBV7-9 to TRBJ2-4; tentative D call: TRBD1 (6 bases). The CDR3 has 14 residues. The germline V gene has CDR1 SEHNR and CDR2 FQNEAQ (reference sequence). V was pared by 6 bases and J by 0 bases, with 9 bases between. The CDR3 bases are TGTGCCAGCAGTTTCAGGGGAGCCAAAAACATTCAGTACTTC. Translation: CASSFRGAKNIQYF.

The chain carries TRBV10-1 and TRBJ2-4; D ambiguous. Germline values: CDR1 WNHNN, CDR2 SYGVQD (reference sequence). Deletions cut 11 bases from V and 6 bases from J, with 20 bases between. The CDR3 sequence is 14 residues long. CDR3 sequence reads: CASRPAFRGNIQYF. Here the CDR3 DNA reads TGCGCCTCGAGACCCGCGTTCCGCGGAAACATTCAGTACTTC.

V usage is TRBV4-2 and J usage is TRBJ2-7, with D possibly matching TRBD2 (6 bases). This CDR3 contains 14 residues. From germline, CDR1 is LGHNA and CDR2 YNFKEQ. Trimming shortened V by 1 base and J by 5 bases, and 12 bases separated the two germline ends. CDR3 coding DNA: TGTGCCAGCAGCCAAGGCGGGATAGGGAACGAGCAGTACTTC. It is translated as CASSQGGIGNEQYF.

In regard to this clone: The junction shows a germline mismatch at one end, possibly a read error. The gene calls are TRBV7-7 and TRBJ2-5, with 7 bases identical to TRBD2. CDR1 SSHAT and CDR2 FNYEAQ come from the germline V gene (reference sequence). The CDR3 is made up of 15 amino acids. CDR3 protein: CASSLAGGPGETQYF. DNA of the CDR3: TGTGCTAGCAGCTTAGCGGGTGGCCCGGGGGAGACCCAGTACTTC. Full variable domain (missing parts from reference TRBV7-7 and TRBJ2-5): GAGVSQSPRYKVTKRGQDVTLRCDPISSHATLYWYQQALGQGPEFLTYFNYEAQPDKSGLPSDRFSAERPEGSISTLTIQRTEQRDSAMYRCASSLAGGPGETQYFGPGTRLLVL.

The chain has TRBV6-5 and TRBJ1-2; D may be TRBD1 (5 bases). The CDR3 extends over 13 amino acids. Germline CDR1 MNHEY, CDR2 SVGAGI. V was pared by 2 bases and J by 4 bases, with 8 bases between. The CDR3 here is CASSYQDSYGYTF. CDR3 nucleotide sequence: TGTGCCAGCAGTTACCAAGACAGCTATGGCTACACCTTC.

The rearrangement links TRBV5-1 to TRBJ1-1; possibly TRBD1 for D (6 bases). The V end lost 4 bases, the J end lost 7 bases, and 11 bases lay between the germline ends. Germline V CDR1 and CDR2: SGHRS, YFSETQ. The CDR3 runs 12 residues. The CDR3 here is CASSLGQNEAFF. As DNA, the CDR3 is TGCGCCAGCAGCCTCGGACAGAATGAAGCTTTCTTT.

The J gene is TRBJ2-7, the V gene TRBV10-2; D possibly uses TRBD1 or TRBD2 (5 bases each). V dropped 6 bases and J dropped 3 bases, with 12 bases sitting between them. Germline V gene data show CDR1 as WSHSY and CDR2 as SAAADI. The CDR3 runs to 13 residues. The CDR3 nucleotides read TGCGCCAGCAGGGGGCGGGCCAACTACGAGCAGTACTTC. This gives the protein CASRGRANYEQYF.

V and J are TRBV29-1 and TRBJ1-2; TRBD1 is a possible D gene (6 bases). CDR1 is SQVTM, CDR2 ANQGSEA, per germline. The CDR3 sequence is 11 residues long. The V end lost 7 bases, the J end lost 5 bases, and 11 bases lay between the germline ends. The CDR3 nucleotides read TGCAGCGGGGGGCAGGAATATGGCTACACCTTC. It is translated as CSGGQEYGYTF.

This chain connects TRBV19 to TRBJ1-6, with D unresolved. CDR3 length: 17 residues. Germline V gives CDR1 LNHDA, CDR2 SQIVND (reference sequence). Trimming removed 3 bases from V and 2 bases from J, with 14 bases in between. The CDR3 here is CASSIRPEGAYNSPLHF. CDR3 nucleotides: TGTGCCAGTAGTATCCGGCCCGAGGGCGCCTATAATTCACCCCTCCACTTT. The complete variable domain, with remaining parts taken from reference TRBV19 and TRBJ1-6, reads DGGITQSPKYLFRKEGQNVTLSCEQNLNHDAMYWYRQDPGQGLRLIYYSQIVNDFQKGDIAEGYSVSREKKESFPLTVTSAQKNPTAFYLCASSIRPEGAYNSPLHFGNGTRLTVT.

The V gene is TRBV2, the J gene TRBJ2-7; tentatively, D is TRBD1 (6 bases). Germline V gene lookup returns CDR1 SNHLY and CDR2 FYNNEI. V was clipped by 10 bases and J by 0 bases, with 10 bases between them. The CDR3 totals 12 residues. DNA of the CDR3: TGTGCCATTCGGGACACCTCCTACGAGCAGTACTTC. Translating it yields CAIRDTSYEQYF.

This clone was seen only once. The gene calls are TRBV5-1 and TRBJ2-2; 7 bases map to TRBD1. The CDR3 is 14 residues long. V trimming: 0 bases; J trimming: 7 bases; junction bases outside the gene matches: 3. Germline lookup yields CDR1 SGHRS and CDR2 YFSETQ. CDR3 sequence reads: CASSLDSGGGELFF. CDR3 DNA sequence: TGCGCCAGCAGCTTGGATTCAGGGGGCGGGGAGCTGTTTTTT.

In nucleotides, the CDR3 is TGTGCCAGCAGCTCGTCTGACAGGGGCAATTCACCCCTCCACTTT. Translated: CASSSSDRGNSPLHF. This chain connects TRBV5-8 to TRBJ1-6, with 8 bases matching TRBD1. V was pared by 3 bases and J by 7 bases, with 6 bases of the junction left unmatched. Germline-derived CDR1 and CDR2 are SGHTS and YDEGEE. This CDR3 is built from 15 residues.

V is TRBV27 and J is TRBJ1-5; 7 bases map to TRBD1. J gave up 1 base and V 0 bases, and 3 bases lay outside the gene matches. The CDR3 runs to 16 residues. CDR1 is MNHEY, CDR2 SMNVEV, per germline (reference sequence). The chain's CDR3 is CASSLSGGESNQPQHF. CDR3 DNA: TGTGCCAGCAGTTTATCAGGGGGCGAGAGCAATCAGCCCCAGCATTTT.

This chain uses TRBV6-1 with TRBJ2-2, with 16 bases lining up with TRBD2. V was clipped by 2 bases and J by 6 bases; unmatched bases: 12. Per germline, CDR1 MNHNS and CDR2 SASEGT. CDR3 length equals 20 residues. The CDR3 protein is CASSEIPNPGTSGGAGELFF. DNA for the CDR3: TGTGCCAGCAGTGAAATCCCAAACCCTGGGACTAGCGGGGGGGCCGGGGAGCTGTTTTTT.

The rearrangement joins TRBV6-6 to TRBJ1-5, with 9 nucleotides matching TRBD1. V was clipped by 6 bases and J by 0 bases; unmatched bases: 18. Germline V lookup: CDR1 MNHNY, CDR2 SVGAGI (reference sequence). The CDR3 consists of 20 residues. CDR3 loop: CASSALGDRVILGSNQPQHF. Written as DNA, the CDR3 is TGTGCCAGCAGCGCGCTGGGGGACAGGGTCATCCTTGGTAGCAATCAGCCCCAGCATTTT.

The chain uses TRBV7-9 and TRBJ1-5; possible D gene TRBD1, 5 bases. Deletions cut 10 bases from V and 5 bases from J, with 15 bases between. The germline V gene encodes CDR1 SEHNR and CDR2 FQNEAQ (reference sequence). The CDR3 totals 13 residues. CDR3 sequence: CATTLDNHQPQHF. CDR3 in DNA: TGTGCCACCACCCTGGACAACCATCAGCCCCAGCATTTT. Using reference TRBV7-9 and TRBJ1-5 for the parts outside the CDR3, the full variable domain is DTGVSQNPRHKITKRGQNVTFRCDPISEHNRLYWYRQTLGQGPEFLTYFQNEAQLEKSRLLSDRFSAERPKGSFSTLEIQRTEQGDSAMYLCATTLDNHQPQHFGDGTRLSIL.

This chain joins TRBV9 and TRBJ2-7; 8 bases are shared with TRBD2. This CDR3 has 15 amino acids. CDR1 is SGDLS and CDR2 is YYNGEE in the germline V gene. V shed 0 bases and J 4 bases; nucleotides not matched to a gene: 6. The CDR3 bases are TGTGCCAGCAGCGTAGCGGGGGGGCAACCGTACGAGCAGTACTTC. Encoded protein: CASSVAGGQPYEQYF.

The rearrangement uses TRBV30 and TRBJ2-2, with D perhaps TRBD1 (6 bases). The CDR3 length is 14 residues. V was trimmed by 5 bases and J by 2 bases, leaving 12 bases between them. Looked up from germline, CDR1 is GTSNPN and CDR2 is SVGIG (reference sequence). DNA of the CDR3: TGTGCCTGGTCGACAGGATTAAACACCGGGGAGCTGTTTTTT. Residues: CAWSTGLNTGELFF.

The DNA for the CDR3 is TGTGCCAGCAGTGAAAGGGGGACAGGGAACACCGGGGAGCTGTTTTTT. This gives the protein CASSERGTGNTGELFF. V is TRBV2 and J is TRBJ2-2, with 8 bases lining up with TRBD1. The CDR3 contains 16 residues. Germline trimming cut 2 bases from V and 1 base from J; bases unmatched to any gene: 3. From germline, CDR1 is SNHLY and CDR2 FYNNEI.

This sequence joins TRBV19 and TRBJ2-3, with D perhaps matching TRBD2 (6 bases). There are 14 residues in the CDR3. The germline CDR1 and CDR2 sequences are LNHDA and SQIVND (reference sequence). Trimming stripped 3 bases from V and 6 bases from J, with 13 bases between. CDR3 amino acids: CASSIEPGLDTQYF. The CDR3 region has the DNA TGTGCCAGTAGTATCGAACCGGGACTCGATACGCAGTATTTT.

This chain links TRBV9 with TRBJ1-1, with D possibly TRBD1 on 5 matching bases. Trimming took off 3 bases at V and 5 bases at J, with 20 bases between the two ends. Per the germline V gene, CDR1 is SGDLS and CDR2 is YYNGEE. There are 16 residues in the CDR3. Here the CDR3 reads CASSARALGEITEAFF. DNA of the CDR3: TGTGCCAGCAGCGCCCGGGCCTTAGGGGAAATTACTGAAGCTTTCTTT.

The genes are TRBV7-9 and TRBJ2-1; 12 nucleotides line up with TRBD2. The CDR3 loop spans 15 amino acids. The trim removed 5 bases at V and 6 bases at J, leaving 5 bases unmatched. The germline V gene encodes CDR1 SEHNR and CDR2 FQNEAQ (reference sequence). DNA of the CDR3: TGTGCCAGCAGCCCGCCTAGCGGGGGGGCCAATGAGCAGTTCTTC. This encodes CASSPPSGGANEQFF.

The genes are TRBV24-1 and TRBJ2-1; D tentatively reads TRBD1 or TRBD2 (5 bases each). Trimming stripped 5 bases from V and 8 bases from J, with 15 bases between. Germline values: CDR1 KGHDR, CDR2 SFDVKD. The CDR3 contains 14 residues. CDR3: CATSGGSGLDEQFF. CDR3 nucleotides: TGTGCCACCAGTGGGGGGAGCGGTCTGGATGAGCAGTTCTTC.

This chain links TRBV18 with TRBJ1-3; the match to TRBD1 covers 9 bases. Unmatched junction bases numbered 0, after V lost 3 bases and J lost 0 bases. Germline CDR1 KGHSH, CDR2 LQKENI. The CDR3 contains 15 residues. CDR3 DNA sequence: TGTGCCAGCTCACCGGGACAGGGCTCTGGAAACACCATATATTTT. Translated, it gives CASSPGQGSGNTIYF.